This T cell receptor (beta chain) was captured by sequencing in a study of cytomegalovirus exposure and HLA in healthy donors. In the study overall: From HLA-typed donors, an early data release held roughly 80 million unique TCRs.

The PCR made use of 60 Vbeta and 13 Jbeta primers. Produced via immunoSEQ multiplex PCR; TCRdb's table is partial and in-frame only. The data contain roughly 100,000 clones, roughly 13% of them singletons. Trimming pared 3 bases from V and 0 bases from J, leaving 17 bases between. The CDR3 runs to 18 residues. The V gene's germline CDR1 is LNHDA and CDR2 SQIVND (reference sequence). The study, taken as a whole, reports: V- and J-gene trimming in TCR beta was tied to a missense DCLRE1C variant by an analysis performed later. The study put 150 to 200 TCR beta chains on its list as cytomegalovirus-associated.

With respect to this clone: As yet, its antigen is unknown.

Material for sequencing was PBMCs. The chain joins TRBV19 to TRBJ2-2, with D unresolved. This sequence was found in a man between 40 and 49 years old in good health and CMV-seropositive. CDR3 sequence (DNA): TGTGCCAGTAGTATTCCTATCCCGGGTCCCACGAACACCGGGGAGCTGTTTTTT. Residues: CASSIPIPGPTNTGELFF.